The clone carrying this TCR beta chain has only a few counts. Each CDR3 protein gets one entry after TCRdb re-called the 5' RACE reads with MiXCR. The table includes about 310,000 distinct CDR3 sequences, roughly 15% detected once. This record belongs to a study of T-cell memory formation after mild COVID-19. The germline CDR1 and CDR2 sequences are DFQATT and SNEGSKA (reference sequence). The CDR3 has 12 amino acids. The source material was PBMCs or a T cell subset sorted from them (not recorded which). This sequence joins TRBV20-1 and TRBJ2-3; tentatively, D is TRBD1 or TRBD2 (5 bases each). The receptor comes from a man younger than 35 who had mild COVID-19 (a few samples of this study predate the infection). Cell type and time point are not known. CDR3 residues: CSAPRGPDTQYF. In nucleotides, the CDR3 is TGCAGCGCCCCCCGGGGCCCAGATACGCAGTATTTT.